This is a list of T cell receptor beta chains from one sample in a study of cytotoxic CD8 clonotypes in ibrutinib-treated CLL. Assay: immunoSEQ multiplex PCR; the TCRdb copy retains only in-frame clones and omits some. The sample has around 97,000 clones; 78% are singletons. Sample: PBMCs, taken after 12 months of ibrutinib treatment. The receptors were gathered from a human donor with chronic lymphocytic leukemia. Both conserved end residues are part of each CDR3. D genes are given only for firm matches. Some rows have no size entry. The others give once, few or many, or a class for an expanded clone.

J	D	V	size	DNA	CDR3
TRBJ2-5	.	TRBV6-5	few	TGTGCCAGCAGTTTACAGGGAAATAGGTTGGAGACCCAGTACTTC	CASSLQGNRLETQYF
TRBJ2-2	.	TRBV11-1	.	TGTGCCAGCAGCAGCTCCGGGACTGTGAACACCGGGGAGCTGTTTTTT	CASSSSGTVNTGELFF
TRBJ2-4	.	TRBV6-4	.	TGTGCCAGCAGTGAAGGCAGGACTTCGACCCTAGCCAAAAACATTCAGTACTTC	CASSEGRTSTLAKNIQYF
TRBJ2-7	.	TRBV7-9	.	TGTGCCAGCAGCTTTACCCCCTCGGGGGTCTACGAGCAGTACTTC	CASSFTPSGVYEQYF
TRBJ1-5	TRBD1	TRBV30	.	TGTGCCTGGAGTGTCAGTAGGGGGCTAAGCAATCAGCCCCAGCATTTT	CAWSVSRGLSNQPQHF
TRBJ2-2	.	TRBV7-3	.	TGTGCCAGCGGCGAGACTAACACCGGGGAGCTGTTTTTT	CASGETNTGELFF
TRBJ1-1	.	TRBV7-3	once	TGTGCCAGCAGCTTAAGTGGGCCCCTTAACACTGAAGCTTTCTTT	CASSLSGPLNTEAFF
TRBJ1-5	TRBD1	TRBV29-1	few	TGCAGCGTTGGCGTGGGACAGCCAAATCAGCCCCAGCATTTT	CSVGVGQPNQPQHF
TRBJ1-2	TRBD1	TRBV7-3	.	TGTGCCAGCAGCCTCCGGGACAGGGCCTATGGCTACACCTTC	CASSLRDRAYGYTF
TRBJ2-1	.	TRBV20-1	.	TGCAGTGCCACACCAGTCAATGAGCAGTTCTTC	CSATPVNEQFF
TRBJ1-1	TRBD1	TRBV6-6	once	TGTGCCAGCAGTTACTCCTCAGGGGGCAACACTGAAGCTTTCTTT	CASSYSSGGNTEAFF
TRBJ2-7	TRBD2	TRBV2	.	TGTGCCAGCAGTGAGGGAGGGTACTCCTACGAGCAGTACTTC	CASSEGGYSYEQYF
TRBJ2-7	.	TRBV27	.	TGTGCCAGCAGCAGCCGGGCCAACACGGACGAGCAGTACTTC	CASSSRANTDEQYF
TRBJ2-1	.	TRBV21-1	.	TGTGCCAGCAGCCGCCTGGCTAGCGGGGAAGAAAATGAGCAGTTCTTC	CASSRLASGEENEQFF
TRBJ1-4	TRBD1	TRBV10-3	.	TGTGCCACCCGTAGGGAACCGACAGGGCGAGATGAAAAACTGTTTTTT	CATRREPTGRDEKLFF
TRBJ1-5	.	TRBV2	.	TGTGCCAGCAGTTCTTTCGTGGGGGGGTCGGGTCAGCCCCAGCATTTT	CASSSFVGGSGQPQHF
TRBJ2-7	.	TRBV7-9	few	TGTGCCAGCAGCTTCGGGACTTCCGAGCAGTACTTC	CASSFGTSEQYF
TRBJ1-2	.	TRBV28	.	TGTGCCAGCAGAGTCGACAGCCGCTATGGCTACACCTTC	CASRVDSRYGYTF
TRBJ2-3	TRBD2	TRBV4-3	few	TGCGCCAGCAGCCTAACTATCTCGGGGGGGCCGGATACGCAGTATTTT	CASSLTISGGPDTQYF
TRBJ1-1	.	TRBV30	.	TGTGCCGCACAACAGGGAGTCACTGAAGCTTTCTTT	CAAQQGVTEAFF
TRBJ2-7	.	TRBV10-2	.	TGCGCCAGCAGTTTCGGGACTCTTTCCTACGAGCAGTACTTC	CASSFGTLSYEQYF
TRBJ2-1	TRBD2	TRBV28	.	TGTGCCAGCAGTTTCCAGCCGGGACTAGCGGGGAACTACAATGAGCAGTTCTTC	CASSFQPGLAGNYNEQFF
TRBJ2-1	.	TRBV19	.	TGTGCCAGTAGTATCCCAGGGAGCTCCTACAATGAGCAGTTCTTC	CASSIPGSSYNEQFF
TRBJ2-1	.	TRBV19	few	TGTGCCAGTCGAGGGAGCTCCTACAATGAGCAGTTCTTC	CASRGSSYNEQFF
TRBJ2-3	.	TRBV7-9	.	TGTGCCAGCGGGATGGGGCGGGCTGGGGATACGCAGTATTTT	CASGMGRAGDTQYF
TRBJ1-2	.	TRBV18	.	TGTGCCAGCTCACCCCAGTCTACAGGGCCGTATGGCTACACCTTC	CASSPQSTGPYGYTF
TRBJ1-1	TRBD1	TRBV28	.	TGTGCCAGCAGCCACAGGGGGAACACTGAAGCTTTCTTT	CASSHRGNTEAFF
TRBJ1-6	TRBD1	TRBV2	.	TGTGCCAGCACCGAGGGGACAGTTAATTCACCCCTCCACTTT	CASTEGTVNSPLHF
TRBJ2-1	TRBD1	TRBV10-3	.	TGTGCCATCAGTGGGACAGGGGCTTACAATGAGCAGTTCTTC	CAISGTGAYNEQFF
TRBJ2-1	TRBD2	TRBV19	once	TGTGCCAGTCAGCCGGGACTAGGTATCAATGAGCAGTTCTTC	CASQPGLGINEQFF
TRBJ1-1	.	TRBV5-8	.	TGTGCCAGCAGCTCGGACGTTGAATCTTTCTTT	CASSSDVESFF
TRBJ1-1	.	TRBV6-6	.	TGTGCCAGCAGTTACAGGGGTAGCACTGAAGCTTTCTTT	CASSYRGSTEAFF
TRBJ1-3	.	TRBV5-1	.	TGCGCCAGCAGCTTGGGGAGCATCTCTGGAAACACCATATATTTT	CASSLGSISGNTIYF
TRBJ1-4	TRBD1	TRBV11-3	many	TGTGCCAGCAGCCCCGACAGGGGGGGAGATGAAAAACTGTTTTTT	CASSPDRGGDEKLFF
TRBJ1-3	.	TRBV30	.	TGTGCCTGGAATCCCGGCGGAAACACCATATATTTT	CAWNPGGNTIYF
TRBJ2-5	.	TRBV7-6	.	TGTGCCAGCAGCTTAGAGAGGGGCCCGGACCAGTACTTC	CASSLERGPDQYF
TRBJ1-5	.	TRBV28	.	TGTGCCAGCAGTCCAGGAGGGTTTCGGAGCAATCAGCCCCAGCATTTT	CASSPGGFRSNQPQHF
TRBJ1-1	.	TRBV18	.	TGTGCCAGCTCACCTCCCAACGGGGGCGGTGAAGCTTTCTTT	CASSPPNGGGEAFF
TRBJ2-5	TRBD1	TRBV5-4	.	TGTGCCAGCAGCCGAAAGGGGGCGCAGGGAGAGACCCAGTACTTC	CASSRKGAQGETQYF
TRBJ1-2	TRBD1	TRBV5-5	.	TGTGCCAGCAGCCCCCGACAGGGGGCTAACTATGGCTACACCTTC	CASSPRQGANYGYTF
TRBJ1-1	.	TRBV19	.	TGTGCCAGTACGCTTGGGCAGGGCACCACTGAAGCTTTCTTT	CASTLGQGTTEAFF
TRBJ2-6	TRBD1	TRBV4-1	once	TGCGCCAGCAGCCCTATCCAACAGGGGGCCTCTGGGGCCAACGTCCTGACTTTC	CASSPIQQGASGANVLTF